This T cell receptor (beta chain) derives from a study of T cells in localized non-small cell lung cancer. The length of the CDR3 is 14 residues. The V segment lost 7 bases and the J segment 0 bases; nucleotides outside the gene matches: 6. Germline V gives CDR1 MDHEN, CDR2 SYDVKM. This clone occurred once. Its antigen remains unknown. The table came from immunoSEQ multiplex PCR; TCRdb's copy has only in-frame clones and leaves some out. The sample holds under 35,000 clones; just under 80% are singletons and the top ten take approximately 16%. Study outcomes and limitations: Median detection of top 100 tumor clones in adjacent lung was 57 clones.

The specimen was peripheral blood, collected before any cancer treatment. The V gene is TRBV28, the J gene TRBJ2-7, with TRBD1 matching over 7 bases. The receptor comes from a male donor older than 55 with stage III squamous cell lung carcinoma. The CDR3 sequence is CASKDTGDSYEQYF. The CDR3 coding sequence is TGTGCCAGCAAAGACACAGGGGACTCCTACGAGCAGTACTTC.